The 25 T cell receptor beta chains presented below share a single source sample, sequenced in a study of radiotherapy plus CTLA-4 blockade in lung cancer (dated by TCRdb to the late 2010s). To prepare the library, the immunoSEQ multiplex PCR assay was applied. TCRdb took this table from immuneACCESS and kept in-frame rearrangements with V and J called. Such tables lack part of the clones; where checked against another copy, unresolved V genes explain under half of the gap, and the rest is unexplained. The sample data list fewer than 100,000 clones, and roughly 87% of these were observed just once. The ten largest clones add up to 0.82% of the sample. Sequencing was performed on peripheral blood, taken from a patient treated with radiotherapy plus ipilimumab. The receptors shown here come from a human donor with non-small cell lung cancer who had stable disease on radiotherapy plus ipilimumab.

V usage is TRBV5-1 and J usage is TRBJ2-7, with a tentative D call TRBD2 (6 bases). Germline V gene sequence: CDR1 SGHRS, CDR2 YFSETQ. CDR3 length: 14 amino acids. V lost 1 base to trimming and J lost 5 bases, with 13 bases between them. CDR3 nucleotide sequence: TGCGCCAGCAGCTTGTCTCGGGGGAGCCACGAGCAGTACTTC. Protein sequence: CASSLSRGSHEQYF.

Details on this clone: Other DNA sequences in the sample encode the same CDR3. The J gene is TRBJ1-4, the V gene TRBV30; 7 bases fit TRBD1. CDR1 and CDR2 (germline): GTSNPN, SVGIG (reference sequence). V shed 5 bases and J 1 base; nucleotides not matched to a gene: 4. This CDR3 is built from 14 residues. CDR3 protein: CAWHHRGTNEKLFF. As DNA, the CDR3 is TGTGCCTGGCATCACAGGGGAACTAATGAAAAACTGTTTTTT.

This chain joins TRBV5-1 and TRBJ1-2; a possible D gene is TRBD1 (5 bases). The CDR3 has 14 amino acids. V lost 0 bases and J 6 bases, leaving 12 bases between the germline ends. Germline V CDR1 and CDR2: SGHRS, YFSETQ. The CDR3 DNA reads as TGCGCCAGCAGCTTGGCCCTCAGGGTGGATGGCTACACCTTC. It specifies CASSLALRVDGYTF.

The chain has TRBV7-8 and TRBJ2-7; D is undetermined. Germline V gene data show CDR1 as SGHVS and CDR2 as FQNEAQ. V lost 2 bases to trimming and J lost 3 bases, with 11 bases between them. CDR3 length: 14 residues. The CDR3 here is CASSLSRALYEQYF. In nucleotides, the CDR3 is TGTGCCAGCAGCTTATCAAGGGCCCTCTACGAGCAGTACTTC.

The rearrangement links TRBV7-2 to TRBJ2-7; possibly TRBD1 for D (6 bases). The CDR3 runs to 15 residues. Germline values: CDR1 SGHTA, CDR2 FQGNSA. Trimming stripped 5 bases from V and 0 bases from J, with 14 bases between. The CDR3 sequence is CASSPDRSFSYEQYF. The CDR3 DNA reads as TGTGCCAGCAGCCCCGACAGGTCTTTCTCCTACGAGCAGTACTTC.

Notes on this clone: The same CDR3 can be traced to other DNA sequences in this sample. The CDR3 is CASRSEINTEAFF. In nucleotides, the CDR3 is TGCGCCAGCCGCTCCGAGATTAACACTGAAGCTTTCTTT. The chain recombines TRBV5-1 with TRBJ1-1; D gene ambiguous. CDR3 length equals 13 residues. Germline V gene sequence: CDR1 SGHRS, CDR2 YFSETQ. V shed 7 bases and J shed 2 bases, with 12 bases lying between them.

The rearrangement joins TRBV18 to TRBJ1-4; the D is unclear. Trimming pared 7 bases from V and 5 bases from J, leaving 11 bases between. Germline CDR1 KGHSH, CDR2 LQKENI. The CDR3 extends over 13 amino acids. The CDR3 region is CASCGGINEKLFF. DNA for the CDR3: TGTGCCAGCTGTGGTGGTATCAATGAAAAACTGTTTTTT.

On this clone itself: The germline gene is not matched at one end of the junction; a read error may be the cause. CDR3 DNA: TGTGCCAGCAACTTGGGTGGACAGGGCCAAGGGTCACCCCTCCACTTT. Amino acid sequence: CASNLGGQGQGSPLHF. The rearrangement uses TRBV5-4 and TRBJ1-6, with 8 nucleotides matching TRBD1. Germline values: CDR1 SGHNT, CDR2 YYREEE (reference sequence). The CDR3 length is 16 residues. The whole variable domain, filled in from reference TRBV5-4 and TRBJ1-6, reads ETGVTQSPTHLIKTRGQQVTLRCSSQSGHNTVSWYQQALGQGPQFIFQYYREEENGRGNFPPRFSGLQFPNYSSELNVNALELDDSALYLCASNLGGQGQGSPLHFGNGTRLTVT.

This clone was detected only once. The chain carries TRBV1 and TRBJ1-6; the table gives TRBD1 as D, unverified against the DNA. TRBV1 is assigned pseudogene status. CDR3 size: 14 residues. CDR3 sequence: CTSRAGTGFLPLHF. CDR3 DNA: TGCACCAGCAGAGCGGGGACAGGGTTTTTACCCCTCCACTTT.

The V gene is TRBV30, the J gene TRBJ2-2; possibly TRBD1 for D (5 bases). The CDR3 sequence is 14 residues long. Germline V gives CDR1 GTSNPN, CDR2 SVGIG (reference sequence). The V end was cut by 4 bases, the J end by 6 bases, with 15 bases between. CDR3 in DNA: TGTGCCTGGAAAGGGCTCCAGGGCCCCGGGGAGCTGTTTTTT. It encodes CAWKGLQGPGELFF.

CDR3 nucleotides: TGCGCCAGCAGTGATAAGGGGGGAGAGACCCAGTACTTC. Its protein product is CASSDKGGETQYF. The J gene is TRBJ2-5, the V gene TRBV10-2; D is perhaps TRBD1 or TRBD2 (6 bases each). V shed 3 bases and J shed 4 bases, with 9 bases lying between them. This CDR3 has 13 residues. CDR1 is WSHSY, CDR2 SAAADI, per germline.

V is TRBV19 and J is TRBJ2-5, with 8 bases matching TRBD2. Looked up from germline, CDR1 is LNHDA and CDR2 is SQIVND (reference sequence). The CDR3 sequence is 17 residues long. V lost 1 base and J lost 5; bases outside the gene matches: 12. Here the CDR3 reads CASSIAARLIAGETQYF. In DNA, the CDR3 is TGTGCCAGTAGTATAGCCGCCAGACTTATAGCGGGGGAGACCCAGTACTTC.

The rearrangement uses TRBV7-7 and TRBJ1-1; 9 positions agree with TRBD1. Germline-derived CDR1 and CDR2 are SSHAT and FNYEAQ (reference sequence). CDR3 length equals 13 residues. V lost 5 bases and J lost 3; bases outside the gene matches: 1. CDR3 bases: TGTGCCAGCAGCCGGGACAGGGACACTGAAGCTTTCTTT. Translation gives CASSRDRDTEAFF.

The chain has TRBV5-1 and TRBJ2-7, with D perhaps matching TRBD2 (7 bases). The CDR3 runs to 14 residues. Trimming shortened V by 0 bases and J by 5 bases, and 12 bases separated the two germline ends. Germline values: CDR1 SGHRS, CDR2 YFSETQ. Here the CDR3 DNA reads TGCGCCAGCAGCTTGGCCGGGGGGCCCCACGAGCAGTACTTC. It encodes CASSLAGGPHEQYF.

The rearrangement joins TRBV7-9 to TRBJ2-5, with TRBD1 matching 7 bases. V was pared by 2 bases and J by 5 bases, with 5 bases of the junction left unmatched. The CDR3 totals 14 residues. Germline V gives CDR1 SEHNR, CDR2 FQNEAQ (reference sequence). The chain's CDR3 is CASSLQTGLETQYF. CDR3 DNA sequence: TGTGCCAGCAGCTTACAGACAGGGCTGGAGACCCAGTACTTC.

The rearrangement joins TRBV7-2 to TRBJ2-1; D is perhaps TRBD1 (6 bases). V shed 1 base and J shed 7 bases, with 14 bases lying between them. The CDR3 extends over 15 amino acids. Germline V gives CDR1 SGHTA, CDR2 FQGNSA. The CDR3 reads CASSLGTGTGNEQFF. CDR3 coding DNA: TGTGCCAGCAGCTTAGGAACAGGGACCGGGAATGAGCAGTTCTTC.

V is TRBV5-1 and J is TRBJ2-3, with TRBD1 matching over 10 bases. CDR1 is SGHRS, CDR2 YFSETQ, per germline. V gave up 4 bases and J gave up 1 base; unmatched junction bases: 6. There are 16 residues in the CDR3. For the CDR3, the DNA is TGCGCCAGCAGCCGGATAGGGACAGGGGGCACAGATACGCAGTATTTT. Translating it yields CASSRIGTGGTDTQYF. Variable domain in full (rest from reference TRBV5-1 and TRBJ2-3): KAGVTQTPRYLIKTRGQQVTLSCSPISGHRSVSWYQQTPGQGLQFLFEYFSETQRNKGNFPGRFSGRQFSNSRSEMNVSTLELGDSALYLCASSRIGTGGTDTQYFGPGTRLTVL.

The chain joins TRBV28 to TRBJ1-3; D possibly corresponds to TRBD1 (5 bases). CDR1 is MDHEN, CDR2 SYDVKM, per germline. CDR3 length: 17 residues. The V end lost 6 bases, the J end lost 0 bases, and 18 bases lay between the germline ends. In DNA form, the CDR3 reads TGTGCCAGCAGAGTTTCGGGGACGGCTCGCTCTGGAAACACCATATATTTT. This translates into CASRVSGTARSGNTIYF.

The chain recombines TRBV6-5 with TRBJ2-5, with TRBD2 matching over 7 bases. Trimming removed 5 bases from V and 9 bases from J; junction bases left unmatched: 9. CDR3 length equals 13 residues. Germline values: CDR1 MNHEY, CDR2 SVGAGI. CDR3 in DNA: TGTGCCAGCAGTAGCACTGGGGCGGGGGCCCAGTACTTC. Protein: CASSSTGAGAQYF.

This clone was detected once. The rearrangement links TRBV15 to TRBJ1-1; tentative D call: TRBD1 (5 bases). CDR3 length equals 17 residues. Trimming shortened V by 5 bases and J by 1 base, and 20 bases separated the two germline ends. Germline values: CDR1 LNHNV, CDR2 YYDKDF (reference sequence). The CDR3 loop reads CATSRTGLGTGNTEAFF. For the CDR3, the DNA is TGTGCCACCAGCCGGACTGGGTTAGGGACGGGGAACACTGAAGCTTTCTTT.

As DNA, the CDR3 is TGTGCCAGCAGTTTTACGTGGGCAGGGGGCGTGGAGACCCAGTACTTC. Amino acids: CASSFTWAGGVETQYF. The chain couples TRBV27 to TRBJ2-5; 8 bases map to TRBD1. This CDR3 is 16 amino acids long. V dropped 3 bases and J dropped 5; count of bases not matched to a gene: 11. Looked up from germline, CDR1 is MNHEY and CDR2 is SMNVEV (reference sequence).

The chain couples TRBV21-1 to TRBJ1-5; the table's TRBD1 call for D was not verified on the DNA. TRBV21-1 constitutes a pseudogene. The CDR3 loop spans 14 amino acids. This CDR3 reads CASSRTVCNQPQHF. The DNA of the CDR3 is TGTGCCAGCAGCCGGACAGTTTGCAATCAGCCCCAGCATTTT.

The chain combines TRBV5-6 with TRBJ2-2, with 12 bases fitting TRBD2. CDR1 SGHDT and CDR2 YYEEEE come from the germline V gene. There are 19 residues in the CDR3. V lost 4 bases to trimming and J lost 1 base; unmatched junction nucleotides: 11. As DNA, the CDR3 is TGTGCCAGCAGCCTCCTAGGGGGGACTAGCGGGTGGAACACCGGGGAGCTGTTTTTT. Its protein product is CASSLLGGTSGWNTGELFF.

The chain links TRBV6-6 to TRBJ1-4; the D is unclear. The germline V and J ends were trimmed by 4 bases and 2 bases, with 8 bases remaining between them. The CDR3 spans 14 residues. CDR1 and CDR2 (germline): MNHNY, SVGAGI (reference sequence). CDR3 loop: CASSSGQTNEKLFF. The CDR3 DNA reads TGTGCCAGCAGTTCCGGCCAGACTAATGAAAAACTGTTTTTT.

This chain links TRBV2 with TRBJ1-2, with no clear D. Trimming removed 8 bases at V and 7 bases at J, with 17 bases between. The CDR3 consists of 13 residues. In germline, CDR1 is SNHLY, CDR2 FYNNEI. CDR3 sequence reads: CASLGTMSSGYTF. The CDR3 DNA follows: TGTGCCAGCCTGGGAACTATGTCCTCTGGCTACACCTTC.